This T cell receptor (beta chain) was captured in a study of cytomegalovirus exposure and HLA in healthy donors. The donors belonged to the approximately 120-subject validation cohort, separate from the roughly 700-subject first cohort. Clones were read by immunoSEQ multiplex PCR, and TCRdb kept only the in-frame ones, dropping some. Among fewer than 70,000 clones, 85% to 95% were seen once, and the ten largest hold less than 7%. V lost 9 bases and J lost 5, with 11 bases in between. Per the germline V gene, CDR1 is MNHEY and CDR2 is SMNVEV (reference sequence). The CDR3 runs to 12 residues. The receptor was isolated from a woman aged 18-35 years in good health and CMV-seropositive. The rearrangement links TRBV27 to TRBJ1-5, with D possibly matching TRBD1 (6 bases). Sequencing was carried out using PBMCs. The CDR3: CASGQTHQPQHF. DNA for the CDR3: TGTGCCAGTGGACAGACCCATCAGCCCCAGCATTTT.